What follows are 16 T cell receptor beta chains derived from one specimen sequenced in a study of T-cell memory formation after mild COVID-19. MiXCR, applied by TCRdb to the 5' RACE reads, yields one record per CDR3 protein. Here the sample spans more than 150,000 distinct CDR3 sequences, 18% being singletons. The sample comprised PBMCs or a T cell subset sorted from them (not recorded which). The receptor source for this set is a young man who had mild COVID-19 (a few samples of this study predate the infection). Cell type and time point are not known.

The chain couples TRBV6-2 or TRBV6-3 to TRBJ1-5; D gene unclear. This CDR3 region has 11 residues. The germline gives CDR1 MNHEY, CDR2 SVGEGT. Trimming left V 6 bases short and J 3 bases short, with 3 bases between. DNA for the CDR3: TGTGCCAGCAGCCCCAATCAGCCCCAGCATTTT. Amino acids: CASSPNQPQHF.

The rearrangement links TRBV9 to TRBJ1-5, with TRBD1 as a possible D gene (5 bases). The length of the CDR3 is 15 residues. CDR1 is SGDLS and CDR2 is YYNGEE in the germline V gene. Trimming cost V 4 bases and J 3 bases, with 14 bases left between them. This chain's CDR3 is CASSSRGGYNQPQHF. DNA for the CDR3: TGTGCCAGCAGCTCGAGGGGAGGGTACAATCAGCCCCAGCATTTT.

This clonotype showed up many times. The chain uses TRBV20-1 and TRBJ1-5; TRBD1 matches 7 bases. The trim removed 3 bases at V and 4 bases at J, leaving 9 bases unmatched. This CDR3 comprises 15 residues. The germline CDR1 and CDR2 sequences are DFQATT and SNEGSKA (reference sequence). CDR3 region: CSASSATGWNQPQHF. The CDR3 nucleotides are TGCAGTGCTAGTTCGGCGACAGGGTGGAATCAGCCCCAGCATTTT.

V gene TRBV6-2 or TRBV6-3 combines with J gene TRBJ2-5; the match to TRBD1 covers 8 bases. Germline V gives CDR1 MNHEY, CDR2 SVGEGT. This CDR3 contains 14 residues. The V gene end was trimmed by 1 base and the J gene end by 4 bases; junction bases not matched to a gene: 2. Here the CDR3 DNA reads TGTGCCAGCAGTTACTTAGGGACAGGAGAGACCCAGTACTTC. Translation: CASSYLGTGETQYF.

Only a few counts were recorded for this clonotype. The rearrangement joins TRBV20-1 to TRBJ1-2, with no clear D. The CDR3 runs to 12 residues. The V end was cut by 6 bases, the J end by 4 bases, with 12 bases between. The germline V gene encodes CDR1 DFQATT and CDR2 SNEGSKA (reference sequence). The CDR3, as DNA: TGCAGTGCAGCAAAGGGTGGCTATGGCTACACCTTC. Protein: CSAAKGGYGYTF.

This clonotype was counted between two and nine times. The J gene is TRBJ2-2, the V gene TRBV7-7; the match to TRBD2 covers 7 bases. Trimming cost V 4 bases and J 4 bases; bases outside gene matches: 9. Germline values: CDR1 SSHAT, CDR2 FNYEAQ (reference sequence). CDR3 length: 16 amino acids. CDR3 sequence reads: CASSWGGVAFTGELFF. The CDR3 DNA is TGTGCCAGCAGCTGGGGGGGAGTTGCTTTCACCGGGGAGCTGTTTTTT.

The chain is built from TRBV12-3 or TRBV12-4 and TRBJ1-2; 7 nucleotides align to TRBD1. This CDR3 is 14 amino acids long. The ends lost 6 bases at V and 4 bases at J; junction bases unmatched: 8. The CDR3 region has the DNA TGTGCCAGCAGCCGGGACAGTATCGGCTATGGCTACACCTTC. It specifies CASSRDSIGYGYTF.

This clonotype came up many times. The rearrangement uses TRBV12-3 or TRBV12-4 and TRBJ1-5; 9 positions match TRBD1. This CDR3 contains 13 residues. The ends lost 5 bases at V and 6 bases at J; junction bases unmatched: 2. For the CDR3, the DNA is TGTGCCAGCAGTCTGGACAGGGGTCAGCCCCAGCATTTT. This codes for CASSLDRGQPQHF.

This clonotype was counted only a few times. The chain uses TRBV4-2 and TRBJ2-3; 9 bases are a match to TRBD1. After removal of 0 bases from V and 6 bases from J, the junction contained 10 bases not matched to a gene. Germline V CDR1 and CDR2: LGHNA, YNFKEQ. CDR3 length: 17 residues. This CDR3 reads CASSQDRGQGLPDTQYF. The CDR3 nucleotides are TGTGCCAGCAGCCAAGATAGGGGACAGGGCCTCCCGGATACGCAGTATTTT.

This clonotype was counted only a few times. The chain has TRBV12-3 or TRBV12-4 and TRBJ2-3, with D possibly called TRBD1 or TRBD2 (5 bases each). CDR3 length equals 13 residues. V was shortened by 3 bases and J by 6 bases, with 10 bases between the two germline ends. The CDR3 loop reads CASSFQGGDTQYF. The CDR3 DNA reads TGTGCCAGCAGTTTTCAGGGCGGGGATACGCAGTATTTT.

The CDR3 sequence: CATRTGTSIIYEQYF. CDR3 DNA: TGCGCCACGAGGACCGGGACATCAATTATTTACGAGCAGTACTTC. The chain couples TRBV5-1 to TRBJ2-7, with a weak D call TRBD1 (6 bases). Trimming took off 9 bases at V and 4 bases at J, with 23 bases between the two ends. The CDR3 sequence is 15 residues long. Looked up from germline, CDR1 is SGHRS and CDR2 is YFSETQ.

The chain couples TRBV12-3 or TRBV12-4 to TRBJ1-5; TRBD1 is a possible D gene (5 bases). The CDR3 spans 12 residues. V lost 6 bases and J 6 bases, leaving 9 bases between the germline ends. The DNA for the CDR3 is TGTGCCAGCAGCTTGGACACTCAGCCCCAGCATTTT. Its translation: CASSLDTQPQHF.

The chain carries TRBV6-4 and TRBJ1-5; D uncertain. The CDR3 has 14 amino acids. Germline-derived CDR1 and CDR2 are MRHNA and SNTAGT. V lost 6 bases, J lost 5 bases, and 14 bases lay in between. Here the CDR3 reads CASSPDSTYQPQHF. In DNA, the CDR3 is TGTGCCAGCAGCCCAGACTCGACCTATCAGCCCCAGCATTTT.

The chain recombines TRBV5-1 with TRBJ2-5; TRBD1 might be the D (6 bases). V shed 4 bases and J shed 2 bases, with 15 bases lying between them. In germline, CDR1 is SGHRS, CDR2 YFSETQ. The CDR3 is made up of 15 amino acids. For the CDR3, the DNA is TGCGCCAGCAGCGTTACCGGGACAACTCAAGAGACCCAGTACTTC. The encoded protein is CASSVTGTTQETQYF.

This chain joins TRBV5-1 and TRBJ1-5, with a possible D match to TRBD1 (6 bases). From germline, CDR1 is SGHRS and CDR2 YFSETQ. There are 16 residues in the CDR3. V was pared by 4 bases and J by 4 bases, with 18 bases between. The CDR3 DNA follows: TGCGCCAGCAGCAAGGGGGATCTTTGGGGGAATCAGCCCCAGCATTTT. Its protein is CASSKGDLWGNQPQHF.

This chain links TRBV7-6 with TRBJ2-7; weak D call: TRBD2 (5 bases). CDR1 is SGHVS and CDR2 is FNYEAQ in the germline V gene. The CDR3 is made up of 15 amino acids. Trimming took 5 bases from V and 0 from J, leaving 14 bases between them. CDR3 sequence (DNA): TGTGCCAGCAGCCACCGCATAAGCGGCTCCTACGAGCAGTACTTC. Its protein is CASSHRISGSYEQYF.